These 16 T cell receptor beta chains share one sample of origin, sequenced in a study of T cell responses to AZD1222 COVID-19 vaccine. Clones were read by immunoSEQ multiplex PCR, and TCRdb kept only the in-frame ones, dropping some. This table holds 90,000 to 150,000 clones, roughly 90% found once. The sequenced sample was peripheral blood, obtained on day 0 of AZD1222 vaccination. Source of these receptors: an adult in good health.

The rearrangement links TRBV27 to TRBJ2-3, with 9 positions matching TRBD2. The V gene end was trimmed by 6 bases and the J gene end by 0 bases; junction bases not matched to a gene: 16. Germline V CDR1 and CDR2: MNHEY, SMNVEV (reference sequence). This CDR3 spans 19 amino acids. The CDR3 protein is CASRLTRRRGGSSTDTQYF. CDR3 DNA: TGTGCCAGCAGACTAACGCGTCGGCGGGGGGGGTCTAGCACAGATACGCAGTATTTT.

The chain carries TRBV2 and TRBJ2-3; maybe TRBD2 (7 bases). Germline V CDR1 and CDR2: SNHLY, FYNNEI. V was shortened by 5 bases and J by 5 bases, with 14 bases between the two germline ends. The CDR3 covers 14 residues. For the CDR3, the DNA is TGTGCCAGCAGTCTCGGCGGGGGCGGAGATACGCAGTATTTT. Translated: CASSLGGGGDTQYF. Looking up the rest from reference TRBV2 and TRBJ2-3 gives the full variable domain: EPEVTQTPSHQVTQMGQEVILRCVPISNHLYFYWYRQILGQKVEFLVSFYNNEISEKSEIFDDQFSVERPDGSNFTLKIRSTKLEDSAMYFCASSLGGGGDTQYFGPGTRLTVL.

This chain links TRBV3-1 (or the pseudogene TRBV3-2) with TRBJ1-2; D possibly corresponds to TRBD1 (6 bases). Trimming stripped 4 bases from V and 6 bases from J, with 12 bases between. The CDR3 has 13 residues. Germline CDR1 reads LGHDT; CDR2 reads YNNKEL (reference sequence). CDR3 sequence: CASSLVGDNGYTF. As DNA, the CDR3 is TGTGCCAGCAGCCTAGTTGGGGACAATGGCTACACCTTC.

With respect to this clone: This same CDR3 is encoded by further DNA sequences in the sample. The DNA of the CDR3 is TGTGCCAGCAGCGGACAGGGAGGCACTGAAGCTTTCTTT. Encoded protein: CASSGQGGTEAFF. This chain connects TRBV7-9 to TRBJ1-1; the match to TRBD1 covers 8 bases. The V and J ends lost 5 bases and 4 bases, in that order; junction bases with no gene match: 3. In germline, CDR1 is SEHNR, CDR2 FQNEAQ (reference sequence). CDR3 length equals 13 residues.

Here the CDR3 reads CASSQSNQPQHF. The CDR3 DNA follows: TGTGCCAGCAGTCAAAGCAATCAGCCCCAGCATTTT. V usage is TRBV6-5 and J usage is TRBJ1-5; D is ambiguous. V lost 5 bases and J lost 1, with 3 bases in between. The CDR3 runs 12 residues. The V gene's germline CDR1 is MNHEY and CDR2 SVGAGI.

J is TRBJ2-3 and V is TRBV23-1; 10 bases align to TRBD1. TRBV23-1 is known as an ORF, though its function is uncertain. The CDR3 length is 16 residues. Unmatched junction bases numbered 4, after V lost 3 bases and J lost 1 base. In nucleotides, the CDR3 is TGCGCCAGCAGTCATCCCGGGACAGGGGGCACAGATACGCAGTATTTT. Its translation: CASSHPGTGGTDTQYF.

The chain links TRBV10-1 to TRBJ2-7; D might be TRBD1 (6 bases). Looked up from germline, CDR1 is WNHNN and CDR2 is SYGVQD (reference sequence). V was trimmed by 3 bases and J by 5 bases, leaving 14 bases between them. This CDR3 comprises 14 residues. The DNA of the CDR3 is TGCGCCAGCAGTGATCCAGGGGCTATCCACGAGCAGTACTTC. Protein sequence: CASSDPGAIHEQYF.

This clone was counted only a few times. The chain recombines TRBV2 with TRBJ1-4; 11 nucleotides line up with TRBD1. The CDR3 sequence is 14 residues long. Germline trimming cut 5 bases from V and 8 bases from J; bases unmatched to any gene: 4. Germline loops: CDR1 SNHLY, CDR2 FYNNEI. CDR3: CASSIRTGGEKLFF. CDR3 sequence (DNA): TGTGCCAGCAGTATTCGGACAGGGGGCGAAAAACTGTTTTTT.

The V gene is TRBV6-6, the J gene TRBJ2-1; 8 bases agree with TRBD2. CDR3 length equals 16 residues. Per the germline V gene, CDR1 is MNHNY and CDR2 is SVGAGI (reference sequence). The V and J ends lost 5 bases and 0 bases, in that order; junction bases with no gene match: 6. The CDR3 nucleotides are TGTGCCAGCAGTCGATGGCTAGCGGGCTCCTACAATGAGCAGTTCTTC. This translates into CASSRWLAGSYNEQFF.

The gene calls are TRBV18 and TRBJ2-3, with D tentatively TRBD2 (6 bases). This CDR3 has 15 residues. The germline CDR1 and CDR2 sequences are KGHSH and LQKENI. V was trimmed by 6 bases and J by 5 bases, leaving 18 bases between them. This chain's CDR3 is CASSFLARGKDTQYF. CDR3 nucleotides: TGTGCCAGCTCCTTCCTAGCCCGCGGGAAAGATACGCAGTATTTT.

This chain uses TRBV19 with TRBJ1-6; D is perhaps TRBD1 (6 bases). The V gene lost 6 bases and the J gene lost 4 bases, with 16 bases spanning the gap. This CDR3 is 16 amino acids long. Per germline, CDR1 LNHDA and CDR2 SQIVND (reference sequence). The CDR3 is CASRLIPGQYNSPLHF. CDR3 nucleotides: TGTGCCAGTAGGCTAATCCCGGGACAATATAATTCACCCCTCCACTTT. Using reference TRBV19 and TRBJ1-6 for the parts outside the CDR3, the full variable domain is DGGITQSPKYLFRKEGQNVTLSCEQNLNHDAMYWYRQDPGQGLRLIYYSQIVNDFQKGDIAEGYSVSREKKESFPLTVTSAQKNPTAFYLCASRLIPGQYNSPLHFGNGTRLTVT.

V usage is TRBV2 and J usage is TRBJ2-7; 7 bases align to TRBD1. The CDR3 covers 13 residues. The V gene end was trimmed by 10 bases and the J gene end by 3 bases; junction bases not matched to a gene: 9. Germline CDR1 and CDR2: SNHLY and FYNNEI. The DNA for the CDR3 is TGTGCCACCCACAGGGGAACAGTCTACGAGCAGTACTTC. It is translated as CATHRGTVYEQYF.

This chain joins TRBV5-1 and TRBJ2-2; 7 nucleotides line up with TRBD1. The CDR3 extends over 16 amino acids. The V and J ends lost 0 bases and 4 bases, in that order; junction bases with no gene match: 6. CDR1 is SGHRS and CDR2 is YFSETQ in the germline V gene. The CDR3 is CASSLGQGPGTGELFF. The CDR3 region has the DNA TGCGCCAGCAGCTTGGGACAGGGCCCGGGCACCGGGGAGCTGTTTTTT.

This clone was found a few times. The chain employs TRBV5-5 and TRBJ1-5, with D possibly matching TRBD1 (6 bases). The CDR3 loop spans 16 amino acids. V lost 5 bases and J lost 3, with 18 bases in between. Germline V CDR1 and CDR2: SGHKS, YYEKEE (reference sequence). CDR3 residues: CASSSEGRGPNQPQHF. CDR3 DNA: TGTGCCAGCAGTTCTGAAGGTCGGGGGCCCAATCAGCCCCAGCATTTT. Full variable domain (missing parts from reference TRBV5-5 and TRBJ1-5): DAGVTQSPTHLIKTRGQQVTLRCSPISGHKSVSWYQQVLGQGPQFIFQYYEKEERGRGNFPDRFSARQFPNYSSELNVNALLLGDSALYLCASSSEGRGPNQPQHFGDGTRLSIL.

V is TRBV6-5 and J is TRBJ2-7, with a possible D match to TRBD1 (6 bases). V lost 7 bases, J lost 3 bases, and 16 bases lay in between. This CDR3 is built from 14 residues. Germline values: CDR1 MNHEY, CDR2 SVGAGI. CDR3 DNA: TGTGCCAGCAAGACAGGAATGCTCATCTACGAGCAGTACTTC. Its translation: CASKTGMLIYEQYF.

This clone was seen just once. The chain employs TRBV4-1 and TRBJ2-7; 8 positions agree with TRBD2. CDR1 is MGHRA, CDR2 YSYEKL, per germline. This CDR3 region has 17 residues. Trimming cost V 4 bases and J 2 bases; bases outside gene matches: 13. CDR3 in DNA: TGCGCCAGCAGCCTCCGACTAGCGCCGGATACACCCTACGAGCAGTACTTC. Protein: CASSLRLAPDTPYEQYF.